These 19 T cell receptor beta chains share one sample of origin, sequenced in a study of prognosis after radiotherapy for stage I lung cancer. Template was genomic DNA; TCR beta CDR3 amplified in two multiplex PCR rounds. It was primers specific to each TRBV and TRBJ gene that first-round PCR used. TCRdb itself ran the multiplex PCR reads through MiXCR, one entry per CDR3 protein. This table has around 15,000 distinct CDR3 sequences, approximately 17% appearing once. Specimen: PBMCs, collected before or after stereotactic body radiation therapy (not recorded which). The receptors were gathered from a donor older than 45 with non-small cell lung cancer.

At least ten counts were recorded for this clonotype. CDR3 in amino acids: CASSLGSDTGELFF. In DNA form, the CDR3 reads TGTGCCAGCAGCCTTGGTTCTGACACCGGGGAGCTGTTTTTT. The chain links TRBV3-1 to TRBJ2-2; D unclear. The germline gives CDR1 LGHDT, CDR2 YNNKEL (reference sequence). V lost 4 bases and J lost 3, with 9 bases in between. The CDR3 totals 14 residues.

This clonotype was counted between two and nine times. The chain joins TRBV5-6 to TRBJ2-7; 11 bases are shared with TRBD1. J lost 3 bases, V lost 3 bases, and 5 bases had no gene match. The length of the CDR3 is 15 residues. Per germline, CDR1 SGHDT and CDR2 YYEEEE. DNA of the CDR3: TGTGCCAGCAGCTCCCAGGGACAGGGGGTCTACGAGCAGTACGTC. Protein sequence: CASSSQGQGVYEQYV.

The CDR3 region is CASIFPGYNEQFF. The CDR3 region has the DNA TGTGCCAGCATTTTTCCAGGCTACAATGAGCAGTTCTTC. This rearrangement joins TRBV12-3 or TRBV12-4 to TRBJ2-1; no firm D call. The CDR3 spans 13 residues. Trimming took 7 bases from V and 3 from J, leaving 10 bases between them.

This clonotype was counted at least ten times. The chain carries TRBV6-1 and TRBJ2-7, with 11 bases that match TRBD2. CDR3 length: 15 residues. Germline V gene sequence: CDR1 MNHNS, CDR2 SASEGT. V lost 6 bases, J lost 2 bases, and 6 bases stayed unmatched. The CDR3 DNA reads TGTGCCAGCAGAAGAGGGACTAGCGGAACCTACGAGCAGTACTTC. It specifies CASRRGTSGTYEQYF.

Concerning this clonotype: This likely stems from a read error, as it lies one base from a far larger clone. The V gene is TRBV6-4, the J gene TRBJ2-7; D tentatively reads TRBD1 or TRBD2 (5 bases each). Germline-derived CDR1 and CDR2 are MRHNA and SNTAGT. This CDR3 has 13 residues. CDR3 DNA sequence: TGTGCCAGCAGTGAAACCGGGGCCTACGAGCAGTGCGTC. This encodes CASSETGAYEQCV.

This clonotype was seen only a few times. This chain joins TRBV20-1 and TRBJ2-5; 7 positions agree with TRBD1. With V trimmed by 5 bases and J by 0 bases, 6 bases remained unmatched. CDR3 length: 14 residues. Germline V lookup: CDR1 DFQATT, CDR2 SNEGSKA (reference sequence). In DNA, the CDR3 is TGCAGTGCTCCCGGGACAGAGAACCAAGAGACCCAGTACTTC. Its translation is CSAPGTENQETQYF.

As for this clonotype: This may come from a read error, since a much larger clone is one base off. The V and J genes are TRBV10-2 and TRBJ2-3; 10 bases match TRBD2. The germline gives CDR1 WSHSY, CDR2 SAAADI. The V segment lost 8 bases and the J segment 6 bases; nucleotides outside the gene matches: 5. The CDR3 has 13 amino acids. CDR3 bases: TGCGCCAGCGGGGGGGGACTAGCGGATACGCAGTATTTT. It translates to CASGGGLADTQYF.

This clonotype was counted many times. CDR3 residues: CASSPYRERNNEQFF. The CDR3 DNA reads TGTGCCAGCTCACCATACCGGGAACGGAACAATGAGCAGTTCTTC. The rearrangement uses TRBV18 and TRBJ2-1; tentative D call: TRBD2 (5 bases). V lost 2 bases and J lost 5, with 13 bases in between. This CDR3 spans 15 amino acids. CDR1 is KGHSH, CDR2 LQKENI, per germline.

This clonotype was observed many times. V usage is TRBV12-3 or TRBV12-4 and J usage is TRBJ2-3; 9 bases align to TRBD1. The trim removed 5 bases at V and 4 bases at J, leaving 7 bases unmatched. The CDR3 runs 15 residues. The chain's CDR3 is CASSPGQGWADTQYF. CDR3 coding DNA: TGTGCCAGCAGTCCCGGACAGGGGTGGGCAGATACGCAGTATTTT.

In its sample, this clonotype was seen many times. The V call is TRBV18, the J call TRBJ2-2; D gene ambiguous. V dropped 0 bases and J dropped 4 bases, with 6 bases sitting between them. CDR1 is KGHSH, CDR2 LQKENI, per germline. CDR3 length: 14 amino acids. This chain's CDR3 is CASSPPRITGELFF. DNA for the CDR3: TGTGCCAGCTCACCACCCAGGATCACCGGGGAGCTGTTTTTT.

This clonotype was counted at least ten times. This chain links TRBV24-1 with TRBJ2-2; D gene uncertain. The V gene's germline CDR1 is KGHDR and CDR2 SFDVKD. The CDR3 is made up of 19 amino acids. V gave up 5 bases and J gave up 1 base, with 22 bases separating them. The CDR3, as DNA: TGTGCCACCAGTGGGGTTTTGGGTTTAAGACACCTGAACACCGGGGAGCTGTTTTTT. This codes for CATSGVLGLRHLNTGELFF.

This clonotype was detected many times. This rearrangement joins TRBV6-1 to TRBJ2-3, with TRBD1 matching over 8 bases. CDR3 size: 13 residues. The ends lost 8 bases at V and 6 bases at J; junction bases unmatched: 7. The germline V gene has CDR1 MNHNS and CDR2 SASEGT. For the CDR3, the DNA is TGTGCCAGCGATCACAGGGGGAGGGATACGCAGTATTTT. It yields the protein CASDHRGRDTQYF.

This clonotype was seen many times. The chain carries TRBV7-6 and TRBJ2-7, with D possibly matching TRBD1 (6 bases). Germline CDR1 is SGHVS and CDR2 is FNYEAQ. V was cut by 0 bases and J by 3 bases, with 6 bases left in between. The CDR3 contains 13 residues. The CDR3 DNA reads TGTGCCAGCAGCTTAGCAGGGGGCTACGAGCAGTACTTC. Translation: CASSLAGGYEQYF. Complete variable domain (other parts from reference TRBV7-6 and TRBJ2-7): GAGVSQSPRYKVTKRGQDVALRCDPISGHVSLYWYRQALGQGPEFLTYFNYEAQQDKSGLPNDRFSAERPEGSISTLTIQRTEQRDSAMYRCASSLAGGYEQYFGPGTRLTVT.

This clonotype was counted at least ten times. The genes are TRBV9 and TRBJ2-3; D unresolved. The germline CDR1 and CDR2 sequences are SGDLS and YYNGEE. The CDR3 runs 14 residues. The V gene lost 4 bases and the J gene lost 2 bases, with 11 bases spanning the gap. CDR3: CASSPGSYTDTQYF. Written as DNA, the CDR3 is TGTGCCAGCAGCCCCGGTAGCTACACAGATACGCAGTATTTT. Supplemented by reference TRBV9 and TRBJ2-3, the full variable domain reads DSGVTQTPKHLITATGQRVTLRCSPRSGDLSVYWYQQSLDQGLQFLIQYYNGEERAKGNILERFSAQQFPDLHSELNLSSLELGDSALYFCASSPGSYTDTQYFGPGTRLTVL.

This clonotype was counted ten times or more. The CDR3 protein is CASRTGEDTQYF. The CDR3 DNA reads TGTGCCAGCAGAACAGGGGAAGATACGCAGTATTTT. This sequence joins TRBV12-3 or TRBV12-4 and TRBJ2-3; 7 bases line up with TRBD1. This CDR3 contains 12 residues. V shed 6 bases, J shed 5 bases, and the junction held 2 bases outside the gene matches.

This clonotype appeared many times. The chain is built from TRBV30 and TRBJ2-2; D may be TRBD2 (5 bases). Germline CDR1 reads GTSNPN; CDR2 reads SVGIG (reference sequence). V shed 3 bases and J shed 2 bases, with 13 bases lying between them. The CDR3 loop spans 15 amino acids. The chain's CDR3 is CAWSGGSVNTGELFF. CDR3 sequence (DNA): TGTGCCTGGAGCGGCGGTAGCGTAAACACCGGGGAGCTGTTTTTT.

For this clonotype: Possible read error: a much larger clone is one base away. The rearrangement joins TRBV24-1 to TRBJ2-1; no firm D call. The closer fit of TRBJ2-5 to the DNA end suggests the J call may be wrong. The CDR3 has 14 amino acids. In germline, CDR1 is KGHDR, CDR2 SFDVKD. CDR3 protein: CATIAATRGETQYF. The CDR3 coding sequence is TGTGCCACCATTGCCGCGACCCGTGGGGAGACCCAGTACTTC.

This clonotype was counted ten times or more. This chain links TRBV7-2 with TRBJ2-3, with 13 bases that match TRBD2. Germline values: CDR1 SGHTA, CDR2 FQGNSA. This CDR3 is 15 amino acids long. V shed 5 bases, J shed 8 bases, and the junction held 7 bases outside the gene matches. CDR3: CASSVTSGGPGTQYF. In DNA, the CDR3 is TGTGCCAGCAGCGTGACTAGCGGGGGGCCGGGTACGCAGTATTTT.

This clonotype was observed at least ten times. The chain joins TRBV19 to TRBJ2-3, with D unclear. Germline CDR1 reads LNHDA; CDR2 reads SQIVND (reference sequence). The CDR3 is made up of 14 amino acids. V was cut by 8 bases and J by 4 bases, with 16 bases left in between. The CDR3 loop is CASGDRSHADTQYF. DNA for the CDR3: TGTGCCAGTGGTGATAGATCCCACGCAGATACGCAGTATTTT.